This record concerns one T cell receptor (beta chain) sequence. V shed 0 bases and J 5 bases; nucleotides not matched to a gene: 5. Germline values: CDR1 SQVTM, CDR2 ANQGSEA. The CDR3 runs 14 residues. This entry comes from a study of CD8 T cells in Susac syndrome. RNA, at roughly 0.5 to 1 ug, was reverse transcribed with random hexamers. TCRdb re-analysed the immunoSEQ multiplex PCR reads in MiXCR, keeping a single row per CDR3 protein. The sample carries a few hundred thousand distinct CDR3 sequences, about 96% recorded once. This receptor was taken from a human donor with multiple sclerosis. J is TRBJ2-7 and V is TRBV29-1, with 9 nucleotides matching TRBD1. The sample comprised CD4+ T cells from PBMCs. In DNA form, the CDR3 reads TGCAGCGTTGAAGATACAGGGGGCTCGGACGAGCAGTACTTC. It translates to CSVEDTGGSDEQYF.